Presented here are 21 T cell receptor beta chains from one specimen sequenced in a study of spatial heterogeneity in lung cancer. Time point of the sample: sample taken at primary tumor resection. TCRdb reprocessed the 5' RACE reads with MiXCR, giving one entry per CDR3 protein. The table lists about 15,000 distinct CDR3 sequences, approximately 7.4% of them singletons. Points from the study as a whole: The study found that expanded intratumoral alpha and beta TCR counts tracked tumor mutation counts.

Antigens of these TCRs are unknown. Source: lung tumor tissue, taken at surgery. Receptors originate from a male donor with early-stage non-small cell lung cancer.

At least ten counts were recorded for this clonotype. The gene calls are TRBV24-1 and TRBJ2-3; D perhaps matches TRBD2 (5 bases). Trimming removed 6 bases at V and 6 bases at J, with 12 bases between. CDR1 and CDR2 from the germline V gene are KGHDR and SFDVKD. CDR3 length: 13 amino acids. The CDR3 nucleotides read TGTGCCACCAGTTCTGCCGGGGTGGATACGCAGTATTTT. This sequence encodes CATSSAGVDTQYF.

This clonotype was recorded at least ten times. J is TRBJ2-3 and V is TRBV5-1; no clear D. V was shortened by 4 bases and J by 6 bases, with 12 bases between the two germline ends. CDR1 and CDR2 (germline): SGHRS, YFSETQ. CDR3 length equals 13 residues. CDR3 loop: CASSPGSWDTQYF. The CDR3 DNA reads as TGCGCCAGCAGCCCCGGTTCCTGGGATACGCAGTATTTT.

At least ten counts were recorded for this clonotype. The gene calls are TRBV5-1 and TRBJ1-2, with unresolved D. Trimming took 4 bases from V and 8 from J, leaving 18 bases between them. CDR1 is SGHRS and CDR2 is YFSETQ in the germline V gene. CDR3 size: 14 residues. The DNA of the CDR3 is TGCGCCAGCAGCATCCGACCCGCGGAAGGCGGCTACACCTTC. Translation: CASSIRPAEGGYTF. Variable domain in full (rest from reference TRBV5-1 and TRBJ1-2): KAGVTQTPRYLIKTRGQQVTLSCSPISGHRSVSWYQQTPGQGLQFLFEYFSETQRNKGNFPGRFSGRQFSNSRSEMNVSTLELGDSALYLCASSIRPAEGGYTFGSGTRLTVV.

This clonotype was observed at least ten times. CDR3 sequence reads: CASSLFFGGHDGYTF. The DNA of the CDR3 is TGTGCCAGCAGCTTATTCTTCGGGGGGCACGATGGCTACACCTTC. This chain uses TRBV11-2 with TRBJ1-2; the D gene is possibly TRBD1 (6 bases). V was cut by 2 bases and J by 6 bases, with 16 bases left in between. Looked up from germline, CDR1 is SGHAT and CDR2 is FQNNGV. The CDR3 has 15 amino acids.

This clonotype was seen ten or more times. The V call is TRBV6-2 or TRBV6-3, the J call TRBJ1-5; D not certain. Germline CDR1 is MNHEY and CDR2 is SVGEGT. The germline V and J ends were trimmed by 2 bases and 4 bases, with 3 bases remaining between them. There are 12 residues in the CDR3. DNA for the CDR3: TGTGCCAGCAGTTACGGAAATCAGCCCCAGCATTTT. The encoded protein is CASSYGNQPQHF.

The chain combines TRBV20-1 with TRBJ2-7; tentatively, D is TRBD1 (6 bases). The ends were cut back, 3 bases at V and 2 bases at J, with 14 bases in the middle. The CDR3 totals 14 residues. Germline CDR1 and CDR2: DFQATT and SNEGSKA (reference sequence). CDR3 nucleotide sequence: TGCAGTGCTAGGGGGGCCTCACCCCCCTACGAGCAGTACGTC. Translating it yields CSARGASPPYEQYV.

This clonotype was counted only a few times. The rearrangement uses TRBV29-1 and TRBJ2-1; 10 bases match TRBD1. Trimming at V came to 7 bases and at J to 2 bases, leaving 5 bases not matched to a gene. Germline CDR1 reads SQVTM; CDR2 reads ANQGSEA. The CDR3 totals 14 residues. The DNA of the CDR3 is TGCAGCGCCCCGGGACAGGGGACCTACAATGAGCAGTTCTTC. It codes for CSAPGQGTYNEQFF.

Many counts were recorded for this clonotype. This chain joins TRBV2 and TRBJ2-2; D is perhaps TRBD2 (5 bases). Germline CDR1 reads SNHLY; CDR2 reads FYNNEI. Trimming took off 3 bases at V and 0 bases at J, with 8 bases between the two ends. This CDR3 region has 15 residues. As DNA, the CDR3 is TGTGCCAGCAGTGAGGCCGGGGCGAACACCGGGGAGCTGTTTTTT. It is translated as CASSEAGANTGELFF.

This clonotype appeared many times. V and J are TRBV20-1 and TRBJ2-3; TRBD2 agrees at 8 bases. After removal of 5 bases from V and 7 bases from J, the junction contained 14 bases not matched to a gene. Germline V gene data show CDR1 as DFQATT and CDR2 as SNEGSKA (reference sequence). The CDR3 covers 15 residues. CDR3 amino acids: CSAPGRGIPDNTQYF. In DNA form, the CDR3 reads TGCAGTGCTCCCGGGAGGGGGATACCCGATAATACGCAGTATTTT.

The CDR3: CASSLGRPGSTDTQYF. CDR3 nucleotide sequence: TGCGCCAGCAGCTTGGGGCGGCCGGGGTCCACAGATACGCAGTATTTT. The chain recombines TRBV5-1 with TRBJ2-3; D possibly corresponds to TRBD2 (5 bases). V lost 0 bases, J lost 2 bases, and 13 bases lay in between. This CDR3 spans 16 amino acids. Per germline, CDR1 SGHRS and CDR2 YFSETQ.

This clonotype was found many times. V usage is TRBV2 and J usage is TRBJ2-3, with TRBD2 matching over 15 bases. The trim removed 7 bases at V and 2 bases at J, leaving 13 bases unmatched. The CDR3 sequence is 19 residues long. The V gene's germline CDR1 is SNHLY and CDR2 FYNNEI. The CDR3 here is CASKGHGLAGGPFTDTQYF. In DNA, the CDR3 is TGTGCCAGCAAAGGGCATGGACTAGCGGGGGGGCCTTTCACAGATACGCAGTATTTT.

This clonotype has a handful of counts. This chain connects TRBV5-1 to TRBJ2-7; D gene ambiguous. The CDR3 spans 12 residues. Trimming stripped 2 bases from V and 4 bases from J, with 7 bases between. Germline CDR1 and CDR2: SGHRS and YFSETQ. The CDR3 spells CASSFDGYEQYF. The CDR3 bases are TGCGCCAGCAGCTTTGACGGATACGAGCAGTACTTC.

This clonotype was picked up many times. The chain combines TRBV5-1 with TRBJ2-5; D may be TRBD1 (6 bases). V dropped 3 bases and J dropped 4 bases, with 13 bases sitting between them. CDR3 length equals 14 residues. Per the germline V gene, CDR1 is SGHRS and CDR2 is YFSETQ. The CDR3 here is CASSSPTGSETQYF. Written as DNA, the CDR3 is TGCGCCAGCAGCTCTCCGACAGGATCAGAGACCCAGTACTTC.

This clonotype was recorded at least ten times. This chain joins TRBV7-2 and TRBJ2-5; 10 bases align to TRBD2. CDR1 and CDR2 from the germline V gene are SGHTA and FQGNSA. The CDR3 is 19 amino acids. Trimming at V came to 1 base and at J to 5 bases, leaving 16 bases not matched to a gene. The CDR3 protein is CASSLEPGLAFIQEETQYF. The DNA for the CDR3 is TGTGCCAGCAGCTTAGAGCCGGGACTAGCGTTTATTCAGGAGGAGACCCAGTACTTC.

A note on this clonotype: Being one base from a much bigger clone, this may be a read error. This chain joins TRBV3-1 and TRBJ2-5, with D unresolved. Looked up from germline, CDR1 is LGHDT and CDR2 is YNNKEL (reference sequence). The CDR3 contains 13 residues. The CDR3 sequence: CAGSRHQTETQYF. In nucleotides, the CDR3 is TGTGCCGGCAGCCGGCACCAAACAGAGACCCAGTACTTC.

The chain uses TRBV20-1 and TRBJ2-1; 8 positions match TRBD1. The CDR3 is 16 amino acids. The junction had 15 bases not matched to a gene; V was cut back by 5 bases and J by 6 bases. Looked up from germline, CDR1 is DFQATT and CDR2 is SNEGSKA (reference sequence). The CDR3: CSAEGPAGQDTNEQFF. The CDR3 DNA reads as TGCAGTGCTGAGGGGCCGGCGGGACAGGACACCAATGAGCAGTTCTTC.

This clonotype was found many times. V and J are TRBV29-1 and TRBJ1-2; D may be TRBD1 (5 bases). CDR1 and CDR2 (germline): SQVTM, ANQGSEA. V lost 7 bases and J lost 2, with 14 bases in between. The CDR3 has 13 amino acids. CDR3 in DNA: TGCAGCGGGGCCAGTGGGGCCAACTATGGCTACACCTTC. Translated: CSGASGANYGYTF.

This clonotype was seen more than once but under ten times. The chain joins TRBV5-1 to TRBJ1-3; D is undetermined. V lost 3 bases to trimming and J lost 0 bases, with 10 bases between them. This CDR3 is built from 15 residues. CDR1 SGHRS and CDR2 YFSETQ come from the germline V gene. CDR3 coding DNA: TGCGCCAGCAGCTACGACGGATACTCTGGAAACACCATATATTTT. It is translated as CASSYDGYSGNTIYF.

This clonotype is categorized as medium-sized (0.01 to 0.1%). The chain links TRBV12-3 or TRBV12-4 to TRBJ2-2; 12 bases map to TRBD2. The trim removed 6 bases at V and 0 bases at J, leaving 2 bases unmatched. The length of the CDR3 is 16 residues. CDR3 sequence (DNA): TGTGCCAGCAGACTAGCGGGAGGTGCGAACACCGGGGAGCTGTTTTTT. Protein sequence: CASRLAGGANTGELFF.

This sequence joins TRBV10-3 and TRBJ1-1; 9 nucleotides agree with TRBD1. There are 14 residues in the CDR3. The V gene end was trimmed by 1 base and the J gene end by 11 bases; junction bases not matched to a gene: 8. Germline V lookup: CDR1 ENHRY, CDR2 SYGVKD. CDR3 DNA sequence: TGTGCCATCAGTGAGTTCGGGACAGGGAACGAGGCTTTCTTT. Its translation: CAISEFGTGNEAFF.

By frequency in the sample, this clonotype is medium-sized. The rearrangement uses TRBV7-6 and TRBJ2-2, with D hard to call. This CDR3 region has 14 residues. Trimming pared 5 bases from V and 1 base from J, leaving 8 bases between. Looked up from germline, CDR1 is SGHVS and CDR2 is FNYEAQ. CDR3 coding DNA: TGTGCCAGCAGCAATCTTGGGAACACCGGGGAGCTGTTTTTT. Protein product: CASSNLGNTGELFF. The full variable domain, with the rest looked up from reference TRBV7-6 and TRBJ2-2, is GAGVSQSPRYKVTKRGQDVALRCDPISGHVSLYWYRQALGQGPEFLTYFNYEAQQDKSGLPNDRFSAERPEGSISTLTIQRTEQRDSAMYRCASSNLGNTGELFFGEGSRLTVL.